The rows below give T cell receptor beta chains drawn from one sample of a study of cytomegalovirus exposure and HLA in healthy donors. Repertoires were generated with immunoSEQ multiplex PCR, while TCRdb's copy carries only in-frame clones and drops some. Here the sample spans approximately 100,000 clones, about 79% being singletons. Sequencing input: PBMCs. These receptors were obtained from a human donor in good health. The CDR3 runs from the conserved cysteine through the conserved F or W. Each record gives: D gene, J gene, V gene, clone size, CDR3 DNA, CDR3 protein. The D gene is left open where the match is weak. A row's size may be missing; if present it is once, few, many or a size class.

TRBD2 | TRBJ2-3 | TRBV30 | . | TGTGCCTGGAGTCAGGGACTAGCGGGGGTGGATACGCAGTATTTT | CAWSQGLAGVDTQYF
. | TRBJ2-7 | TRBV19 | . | TGTGCCAGTAGTATCACGACCGGGGACATGTCGAGGCAGTACTTC | CASSITTGDMSRQYF
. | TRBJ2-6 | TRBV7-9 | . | TGTGCCAGCAGCCGACGGAGCTCTGGGGCCAACGTCCTGACTTTC | CASSRRSSGANVLTF
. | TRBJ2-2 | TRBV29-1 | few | TGCAGCGTTTTGTTAGCGGCGGGCGGGGAGCTGTTTTTT | CSVLLAAGGELFF
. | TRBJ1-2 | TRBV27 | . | TGTGCCAGCAGGGGGACTCTGGGGTGGGGCTACACCTTC | CASRGTLGWGYTF
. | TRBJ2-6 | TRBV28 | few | TGTGCCAGCAAAACAGTTGACGGGGCCAACGTCCTGACTTTC | CASKTVDGANVLTF
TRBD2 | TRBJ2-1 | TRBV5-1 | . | TGCGCCAGCAGACATGGCCCGGGACTACTCCACAATGAGCAGTTCTTC | CASRHGPGLLHNEQFF
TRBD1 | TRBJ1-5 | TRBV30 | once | TGTGCCTGGAGTATCTGGACAGGGAAGAATCAGCCCCAGCATTTT | CAWSIWTGKNQPQHF
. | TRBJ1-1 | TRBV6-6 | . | TGTGCCAGCATCTCCTTGAACACTGAAGCTTTCTTT | CASISLNTEAFF
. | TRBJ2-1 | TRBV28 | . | TGTGCCAGCAGTTTACTTACACTACAGGGCAGCGAGCAGTTCTTC | CASSLLTLQGSEQFF
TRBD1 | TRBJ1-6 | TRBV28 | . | TGTGCCAGCAGACCATACGGGACAGGGGAGAATTCACCCCTCCACTTT | CASRPYGTGENSPLHF
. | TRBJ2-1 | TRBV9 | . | TGTGCCAGCAGCATCTCCCCCGACAATGAGCAGTTCTTC | CASSISPDNEQFF
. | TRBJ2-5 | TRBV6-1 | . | TGTGCCAGCAGTGCATCCGGGGGATACAGGCGCCAAGAAACCCAGTACTTC | CASSASGGYRRQETQYF
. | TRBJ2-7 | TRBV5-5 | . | TGTGCCAGCGTTGCGCATTTCACCTACGAGCAGTACTTC | CASVAHFTYEQYF
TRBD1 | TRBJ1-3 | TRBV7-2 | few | TGTGCCAGCAGCTTCTTAGGGACAGGGGGCGCTTCGCGCGGAAACACCATATATTTT | CASSFLGTGGASRGNTIYF
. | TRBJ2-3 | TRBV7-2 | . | TGTGCCAGCAGCTTGGTGGTAGCATCAGATACGCAGTATTTT | CASSLVVASDTQYF
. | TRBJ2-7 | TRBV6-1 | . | TGTGCCAGCAGTGAACATGGCCGGAGCAGTTACTTC | CASSEHGRSSYF
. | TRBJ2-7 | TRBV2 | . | TGTGCCACCGGTCCTAGCTCCTACGAGCAGTACTTC | CATGPSSYEQYF
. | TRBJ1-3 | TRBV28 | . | TGTGCCAGCAACCCGTCGGGGTTGGGTGGAAACACCATATATTTT | CASNPSGLGGNTIYF
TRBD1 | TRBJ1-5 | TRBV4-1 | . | TGCGCCAGCAGCCAAGTGGGGGTGGGACAGGGGAATCAGCCCCAGCATTTT | CASSQVGVGQGNQPQHF
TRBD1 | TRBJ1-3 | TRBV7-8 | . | TGTGCCAGCAGCTTATTTACAGGGGCTGGAAACACCATATATTTT | CASSLFTGAGNTIYF
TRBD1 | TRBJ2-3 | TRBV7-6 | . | TGTGCCAGCAGCCTGACAGGGGTCGCAGATACGCAGTATTTT | CASSLTGVADTQYF
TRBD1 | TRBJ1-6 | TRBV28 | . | TGTGCCAGCAGGGGAGACAGGGTCCTCCACTTT | CASRGDRVLHF
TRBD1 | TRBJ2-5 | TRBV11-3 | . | TGTGCCAGCAGTCCCGGGACAGGGCATCAAGAGACCCAGTACTTC | CASSPGTGHQETQYF
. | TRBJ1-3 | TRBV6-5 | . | TGTGCCAGCAACCAGGGGAGCTCTGGAAACACCATATATTTT | CASNQGSSGNTIYF